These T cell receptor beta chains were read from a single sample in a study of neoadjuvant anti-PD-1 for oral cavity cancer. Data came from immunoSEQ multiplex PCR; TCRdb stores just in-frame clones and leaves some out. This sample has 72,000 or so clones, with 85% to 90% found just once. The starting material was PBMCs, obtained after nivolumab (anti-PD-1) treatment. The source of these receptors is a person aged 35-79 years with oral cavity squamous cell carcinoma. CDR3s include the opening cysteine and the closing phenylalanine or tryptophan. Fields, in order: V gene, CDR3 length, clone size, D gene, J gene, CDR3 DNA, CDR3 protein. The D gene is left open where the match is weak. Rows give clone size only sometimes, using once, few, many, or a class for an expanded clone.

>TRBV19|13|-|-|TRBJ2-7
TGTGCCAGTAGTATAGGGCCCGGCTACGAGCAGTACTTC
CASSIGPGYEQYF
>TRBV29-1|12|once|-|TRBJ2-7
TGCAGCGTTGGGCTCGGGACCTACGAGCAGTACTTC
CSVGLGTYEQYF
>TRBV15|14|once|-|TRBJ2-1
TGTGCCACCAGCAGAGATCTAGTTTGGAATGAGCAGTTCTTC
CATSRDLVWNEQFF
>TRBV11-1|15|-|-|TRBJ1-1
TGTGCCAGCAGCTTAGCGGCAGGGATAAACACTGAAGCTTTCTTT
CASSLAAGINTEAFF
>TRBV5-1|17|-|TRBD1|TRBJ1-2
TGCGCCAGCAGCCCTGGTCGGACAGGGACTATAATTGATGGCTACACCTTC
CASSPGRTGTIIDGYTF
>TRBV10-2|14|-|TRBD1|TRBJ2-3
TGCGCCAGTAATCACAGGGGGATCACAGATACGCAGTATTTT
CASNHRGITDTQYF
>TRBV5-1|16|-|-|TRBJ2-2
TGCGCCAGCAGCTTGCAAATGGACTTGAACACCGGGGAGCTGTTTTTT
CASSLQMDLNTGELFF
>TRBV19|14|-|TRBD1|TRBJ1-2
TGTGCCAGTAGGACCGGGACAGGGAGCTATGGCTACACCTTC
CASRTGTGSYGYTF
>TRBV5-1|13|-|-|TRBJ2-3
TGCGCCAGCAGCCGGACGCACACAGATACGCAGTATTTT
CASSRTHTDTQYF
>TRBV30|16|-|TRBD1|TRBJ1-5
TGTGCCTGGAGTGTTCGGGGCAGGGGGCTCAATCAGCCCCAGCATTTT
CAWSVRGRGLNQPQHF
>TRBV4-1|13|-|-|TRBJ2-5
TGCGCCAGCAGCCGAGCAATTAAAGAGACCCAGTACTTC
CASSRAIKETQYF
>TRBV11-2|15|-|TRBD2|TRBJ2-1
TGTGCCAGCAGGTCCCTGGCTAGCGGGACCAATGAGCAGTTCTTC
CASRSLASGTNEQFF
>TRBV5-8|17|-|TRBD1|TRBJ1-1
TGTGCCAGCAGCGAGAAAACAGGGGGCGCGGGGAACACTGAAGCTTTCTTT
CASSEKTGGAGNTEAFF
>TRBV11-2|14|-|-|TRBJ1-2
TGTGCCAGCAGCTTGGTCCGGGGAATGGGGGGCTACACCTTC
CASSLVRGMGGYTF
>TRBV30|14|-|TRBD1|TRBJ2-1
TGTGCCTGGTGCAAGACAGGGCGATTCAATGAGCAGTTCTTC
CAWCKTGRFNEQFF
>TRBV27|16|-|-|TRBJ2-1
TGTGCCAGCAGTTTATATCCAGGGAGCTCCTACAATGAGCAGTTCTTC
CASSLYPGSSYNEQFF
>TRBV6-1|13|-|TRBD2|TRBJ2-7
TGTGCCAGCAGGGGACTAGCGGGGGGCGAGCAGTACTTC
CASRGLAGGEQYF
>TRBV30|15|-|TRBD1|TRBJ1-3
TGTGCCTGGAGTCACAGGGGAGTCTCTGGAAACACCATATATTTT
CAWSHRGVSGNTIYF
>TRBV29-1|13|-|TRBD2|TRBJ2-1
TGCAGCGTTGCTAGCGGGAGCTACAATGAGCAGTTCTTC
CSVASGSYNEQFF
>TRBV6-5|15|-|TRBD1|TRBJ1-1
TGTGCCAGCAGTTACTCCAGGACAGGGGACACTGAAGCTTTCTTT
CASSYSRTGDTEAFF
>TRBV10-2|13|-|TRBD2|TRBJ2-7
TGCGCCAGTCTCCTAGCGGGAGGCTACGAGCAGTACTTC
CASLLAGGYEQYF
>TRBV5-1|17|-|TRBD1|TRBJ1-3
TGCGCCAGCAGCTTGGCACCAGGGGGGTTATCTGGAAACACCATATATTTT
CASSLAPGGLSGNTIYF
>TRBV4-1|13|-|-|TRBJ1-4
TGCGCCAGCAGCCAAGTGTTACAGGAAAAACTGTTTTTT
CASSQVLQEKLFF
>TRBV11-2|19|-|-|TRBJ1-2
TGTGCCAGCAGCCGAAAGTCCATACGGGACACCTGGAGAAACTATGGCTACACCTTC
CASSRKSIRDTWRNYGYTF
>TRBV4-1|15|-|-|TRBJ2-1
TGCGCCAGCAGCCAAGGGCAGGGTTCTTGGGATGAGCAGTTCTTC
CASSQGQGSWDEQFF
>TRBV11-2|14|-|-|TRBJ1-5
TGTGCCAGCAGCCAGACTACTCAGGGTCAGCCCCAGCATTTT
CASSQTTQGQPQHF
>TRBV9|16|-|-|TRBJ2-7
TGTGCCAGCAGCGTAGTGGGGGGAAAGGGGGCGGACGAGCAGTACTTC
CASSVVGGKGADEQYF
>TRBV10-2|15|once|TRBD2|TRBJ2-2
TGCGCCAGCAGGCTGGGACTAGCGGCGCGAGGGGAGCTGTTTTTT
CASRLGLAARGELFF
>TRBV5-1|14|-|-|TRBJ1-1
TGCGCCAGCAGCTTGGCGGGGTCGGACACTGAAGCTTTCTTT
CASSLAGSDTEAFF
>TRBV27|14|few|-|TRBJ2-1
TGTGCCAGCAGTTTATTGAACAGCTACAATGAGCAGTTCTTC
CASSLLNSYNEQFF
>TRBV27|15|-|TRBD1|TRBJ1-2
TGTGCCAGCAGTACGATACAGGGGCGGCTGTATGGCTACACCTTC
CASSTIQGRLYGYTF
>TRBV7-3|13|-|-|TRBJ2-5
TGTGCCAGCAGCCTAAATTCGGTAGAGACCCAGTACTTC
CASSLNSVETQYF
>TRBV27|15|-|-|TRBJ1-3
TGTGCCAGCAGTTTACGGGCCAACTCTGGAAACACCATATATTTT
CASSLRANSGNTIYF
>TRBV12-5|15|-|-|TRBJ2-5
TGTGCTAGTGCTGGGGCAGGGGAGAGGGGAGAGACCCAGTACTTC
CASAGAGERGETQYF
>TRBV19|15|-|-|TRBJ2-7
TGTGCCAGTAGTATATCGGCGGGGAAGGGGTACGAGCAGTACTTC
CASSISAGKGYEQYF